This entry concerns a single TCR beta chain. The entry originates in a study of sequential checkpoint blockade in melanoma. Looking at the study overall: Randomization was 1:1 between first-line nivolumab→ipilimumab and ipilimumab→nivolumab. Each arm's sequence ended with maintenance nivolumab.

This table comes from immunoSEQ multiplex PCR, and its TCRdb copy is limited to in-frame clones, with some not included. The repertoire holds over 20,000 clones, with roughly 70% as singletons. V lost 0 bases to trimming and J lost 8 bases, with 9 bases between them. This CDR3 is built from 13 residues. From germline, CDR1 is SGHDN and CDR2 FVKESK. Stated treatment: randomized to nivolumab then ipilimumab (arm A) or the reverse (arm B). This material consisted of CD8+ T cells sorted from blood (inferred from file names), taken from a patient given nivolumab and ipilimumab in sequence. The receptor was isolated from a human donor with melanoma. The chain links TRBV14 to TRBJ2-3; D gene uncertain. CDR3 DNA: TGTGCCAGCAGCCAAGAGCAGGATGGTACGCAGTATTTT. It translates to CASSQEQDGTQYF.